Below are 9 T cell receptor beta chains sequenced from a single sample in a study of human T cells and chemical hapten exposure. The time point was: pre-sensitization, week 0. Treatment reported: therapeutic diphenylcyclopropenone sensitization with weekly scalp DPC. One entry per CDR3 protein results from TCRdb running MiXCR on the RACE reads. The sample lists tens of thousands of distinct CDR3 sequences; about 9.2% were seen once. Here the sequenced sample was whole blood, taken in connection with sensitization to the hapten diphenylcyclopropenone (DPC). The origin of the receptors is a woman between 40 and 55 years old with alopecia areata. Some clones in this sample may be carry-over from other donors' samples.

This clonotype came up many times. V and J are TRBV15 and TRBJ1-2; D unresolved. CDR1 LNHNV and CDR2 YYDKDF come from the germline V gene (reference sequence). V gave up 0 bases and J gave up 6 bases, with 14 bases separating them. There are 15 residues in the CDR3. The CDR3 is CATSRDLERADGYTF. The CDR3 nucleotides read TGTGCCACCAGCAGAGATTTGGAACGGGCAGATGGCTACACCTTC.

This clonotype was recorded at least ten times. This chain links TRBV2 with TRBJ2-3, with no clear D. Germline V gene lookup returns CDR1 SNHLY and CDR2 FYNNEI. The CDR3 spans 14 residues. Deletions cut 3 bases from V and 4 bases from J, with 11 bases between. CDR3: CASSERKGPDTQYF. The CDR3 DNA sequence: TGTGCCAGCAGTGAGAGGAAGGGCCCAGATACGCAGTATTTT.

This clonotype was picked up many times. The chain's CDR3 is CASSPTGGVEQFF. The DNA for the CDR3 is TGTGCCAGTAGTCCGACAGGGGGCGTTGAGCAGTTCTTC. V usage is TRBV19 and J usage is TRBJ2-1; the match to TRBD1 covers 10 bases. This CDR3 has 13 amino acids. With V trimmed by 5 bases and J by 9 bases, 4 bases remained unmatched. Per germline, CDR1 LNHDA and CDR2 SQIVND (reference sequence).

This clonotype has just a few counts. The chain carries TRBV3-1 and TRBJ1-6; no definite D call. The CDR3 runs 13 residues. Germline lookup yields CDR1 LGHDT and CDR2 YNNKEL (reference sequence). Deletions cut 2 bases from V and 9 bases from J, with 8 bases between. The CDR3 DNA is TGTGCCAGCAGCCAACATGGGAGTTCACCCCTCCACTTT. It is translated as CASSQHGSSPLHF.

This clonotype appeared many times. The gene calls are TRBV4-2 and TRBJ1-5, with D possibly being TRBD1 (5 bases). In germline, CDR1 is LGHNA, CDR2 YNFKEQ. Trimming stripped 1 base from V and 4 bases from J, with 14 bases between. This CDR3 region has 16 residues. CDR3 region: CASSQVKGSGNQPQHF. The CDR3 nucleotides are TGTGCCAGCAGCCAAGTGAAGGGGTCGGGGAATCAGCCCCAGCATTTT.

At least ten counts were recorded for this clonotype. This chain links TRBV3-1 with TRBJ2-5; 8 positions agree with TRBD2. Germline CDR1 and CDR2: LGHDT and YNNKEL (reference sequence). The CDR3 has 14 residues. V shed 4 bases and J 4 bases; nucleotides not matched to a gene: 5. The CDR3 spells CASSPIAGIETQYF. The CDR3, as DNA: TGTGCCAGCAGCCCAATAGCGGGGATAGAGACCCAGTACTTC.

This clonotype has ten or more counts. The chain is built from TRBV7-3 and TRBJ1-6, with D perhaps matching TRBD1 (5 bases). Germline V gene data show CDR1 as SGHTA and CDR2 as FQGTGA. Trimming pared 1 base from V and 8 bases from J, leaving 12 bases between. CDR3 length: 15 amino acids. CDR3 in amino acids: CASSLMPGRDSPLHF. The CDR3, as DNA: TGTGCCAGCAGCTTAATGCCGGGACGAGATTCACCCCTCCACTTT.

This chain links TRBV12-3 or TRBV12-4 with TRBJ2-2, with TRBD1 matching 10 bases. Trimming removed 5 bases from V and 5 bases from J; junction bases left unmatched: 8. The CDR3 is 16 residues long. CDR3 bases: TGTGCCAGCAGTACTCGACAGGGGGCCAGGACCGGGGAGCTGTTTTTT. It encodes CASSTRQGARTGELFF.

J is TRBJ2-3 and V is TRBV20-1; D unclear. The CDR3 loop spans 11 amino acids. V lost 0 bases to trimming and J lost 8 bases, with 6 bases between them. The germline CDR1 and CDR2 sequences are DFQATT and SNEGSKA (reference sequence). CDR3 residues: CSARDRGTQYF. The CDR3, as DNA: TGCAGTGCTAGAGATCGCGGTACGCAGTATTTT.